This entry concerns a single T cell receptor beta chain. Germline V gives CDR1 MNHEY, CDR2 SVGAGI. The CDR3 is 15 amino acids. V shed 5 bases and J 5 bases; nucleotides not matched to a gene: 7. This sample was included in a study of blood T cell repertoires in COVID-19. Study at large: COVID-19 samples from acute and convalescent phases originated in the United States, Italy and Spain. T cells, B-cell-depleted T cells, or PBMCs supplied cDNA or gDNA.

Libraries were prepared by immunoSEQ multiplex PCR; TCRdb keeps only in-frame clonotypes and omits some of them. The table includes about 320,000 clones, 75% to 90% detected once. Which cohort a participant joined came from the clinical history participants gave. This chain connects TRBV6-5 to TRBJ2-3; 10 bases map to TRBD1. This clonotype originated in a man between 60 and 70 years old who had recovered from COVID-19. The material sequenced was PBMCs or T cells enriched from blood (not recorded which). In DNA form, the CDR3 reads TGTGCCAGCAGTCCGCCGGGACAGGGGTTAGATACGCAGTATTTT. Amino acids: CASSPPGQGLDTQYF.